The rows below give T cell receptor beta chains drawn from one sample of a study of blood T cell repertoires in COVID-19. TCRdb's table, derived via immunoSEQ multiplex PCR, lists solely in-frame clones and lacks some. Found here are over 90,000 clones, 80% to 95% of them singletons; the top ten hold less than 4.5%. Sequencing was performed on peripheral blood. The receptor source for this set is a young man with acute or convalescent COVID-19. CDR3s include the opening cysteine and the closing phenylalanine or tryptophan. D genes are given only for firm matches. Size tells how often a clone was seen (once, few, many) or the class of an expanded clone, and some rows leave it out.

clone size: -
J gene: TRBJ2-1
D gene: TRBD2
V gene: TRBV4-2
CDR3 protein: CASSPLLSGNYNEQFF
CDR3 DNA: TGTGCCAGCAGCCCACTTCTTAGCGGGAACTACAATGAGCAGTTCTTC

clone size: -
J gene: TRBJ1-1
D gene: -
V gene: TRBV18
CDR3 protein: CASSRTTATEAFF
CDR3 DNA: TGTGCCAGCTCACGAACGACAGCCACTGAAGCTTTCTTT

clone size: -
J gene: TRBJ1-2
D gene: -
V gene: TRBV5-4
CDR3 protein: CASSSTTGYGYTF
CDR3 DNA: TGTGCCAGCAGCTCGACAACTGGCTATGGCTACACCTTC

clone size: once
J gene: TRBJ1-6
D gene: -
V gene: TRBV4-2
CDR3 protein: CASSQEAGLSSPLHF
CDR3 DNA: TGTGCCAGCAGCCAAGAAGCAGGGCTTAGTTCACCCCTCCACTTT

clone size: once
J gene: TRBJ1-2
D gene: -
V gene: TRBV7-8
CDR3 protein: CASSLGRSDGYTF
CDR3 DNA: TGTGCCAGCAGCTTGGGGAGATCGGATGGCTACACCTTC

clone size: -
J gene: TRBJ1-1
D gene: -
V gene: TRBV30
CDR3 protein: CAWSQRDTEAFF
CDR3 DNA: TGTGCCTGGAGCCAACGGGACACTGAAGCTTTCTTT

clone size: -
J gene: TRBJ1-1
D gene: -
V gene: TRBV3-1/TRBV3-2
CDR3 protein: CASRPGGNTEAFF
CDR3 DNA: TGTGCCAGCAGACCGGGGGGGAACACTGAAGCTTTCTTT

clone size: -
J gene: TRBJ2-7
D gene: -
V gene: TRBV18
CDR3 protein: CASSPPALLRNEQYF
CDR3 DNA: TGTGCCAGCTCACCACCGGCACTCCTGCGGAACGAGCAGTACTTC

clone size: few
J gene: TRBJ1-5
D gene: TRBD1
V gene: TRBV7-8
CDR3 protein: CASSPRGQGAYQPQHF
CDR3 DNA: TGTGCCAGCAGCCCGAGGGGACAGGGGGCTTATCAGCCCCAGCATTTT

clone size: -
J gene: TRBJ2-7
D gene: TRBD1
V gene: TRBV9
CDR3 protein: CASSPGQGAYEQYF
CDR3 DNA: TGTGCCAGCAGCCCGGGACAGGGGGCCTACGAGCAGTACTTC

clone size: -
J gene: TRBJ2-7
D gene: -
V gene: TRBV19
CDR3 protein: CASSIPRVPYEQYF
CDR3 DNA: TGTGCCAGTAGTATCCCCAGGGTCCCCTACGAGCAGTACTTC

clone size: few
J gene: TRBJ2-5
D gene: -
V gene: TRBV18
CDR3 protein: CASSLQGETQYF
CDR3 DNA: TGTGCCAGCTCGCTCCAGGGTGAGACCCAGTACTTC

clone size: -
J gene: TRBJ1-2
D gene: -
V gene: TRBV2
CDR3 protein: CASSEWVGAVPDPFYGYTF
CDR3 DNA: TGTGCCAGCAGTGAATGGGTGGGGGCAGTTCCGGACCCTTTCTATGGCTACACCTTC

clone size: -
J gene: TRBJ2-2
D gene: -
V gene: TRBV24-1
CDR3 protein: CATSDAPNRNTGELFF
CDR3 DNA: TGTGCCACCAGTGATGCCCCTAACAGGAACACCGGGGAGCTGTTTTTT

clone size: -
J gene: TRBJ2-3
D gene: -
V gene: TRBV4-1
CDR3 protein: CASSQDGVAEDTQYF
CDR3 DNA: TGCGCCAGCAGCCAAGATGGGGTAGCGGAGGATACGCAGTATTTT

clone size: -
J gene: TRBJ1-2
D gene: TRBD1
V gene: TRBV18
CDR3 protein: CASSQDRESGGYTF
CDR3 DNA: TGTGCCAGCTCTCAAGACAGGGAAAGTGGTGGCTACACCTTC

clone size: -
J gene: TRBJ1-2
D gene: -
V gene: TRBV5-1
CDR3 protein: CASSLILGAANYGYTF
CDR3 DNA: TGCGCCAGCAGCCTGATATTGGGAGCTGCTAACTATGGCTACACCTTC

clone size: -
J gene: TRBJ2-5
D gene: -
V gene: TRBV12-2
CDR3 protein: CASRFAGGYQETQYF
CDR3 DNA: TGTGCAAGTCGCTTTGCAGGGGGATACCAAGAGACCCAGTACTTC

clone size: -
J gene: TRBJ2-1
D gene: TRBD2
V gene: TRBV10-2
CDR3 protein: CASRVTAGSYNEQFF
CDR3 DNA: TGCGCCAGCAGGGTTACAGCGGGAAGCTACAATGAGCAGTTCTTC

clone size: -
J gene: TRBJ2-3
D gene: TRBD1
V gene: TRBV24-1
CDR3 protein: CATRMGTGGTDTQYF
CDR3 DNA: TGTGCCACCAGGATGGGGACAGGGGGCACAGATACGCAGTATTTT

clone size: -
J gene: TRBJ2-7
D gene: TRBD1
V gene: TRBV12-3/TRBV12-4
CDR3 protein: CASSRDRGYEQYF
CDR3 DNA: TGTGCCAGCAGTCGCGACAGGGGCTACGAGCAGTACTTC

clone size: -
J gene: TRBJ2-3
D gene: TRBD2
V gene: TRBV7-6
CDR3 protein: CASSLGGSDTQYF
CDR3 DNA: TGTGCCAGCAGCTTGGGAGGGTCAGATACGCAGTATTTT

clone size: -
J gene: TRBJ2-2
D gene: -
V gene: TRBV11-2
CDR3 protein: CASSLGSRGGTGELFF
CDR3 DNA: TGTGCCAGCAGCTTAGGGTCTCGGGGAGGCACCGGGGAGCTGTTTTTT

clone size: -
J gene: TRBJ1-2
D gene: -
V gene: TRBV9
CDR3 protein: CASSVEPGSEGYTF
CDR3 DNA: TGTGCCAGCAGCGTAGAACCGGGGTCGGAGGGCTACACCTTC

clone size: -
J gene: TRBJ1-6
D gene: -
V gene: TRBV18
CDR3 protein: CASSLWQKNSPLHF
CDR3 DNA: TGTGCCAGCTCACTGTGGCAGAAAAATTCACCCCTCCACTTT

clone size: -
J gene: TRBJ2-1
D gene: TRBD2
V gene: TRBV24-1
CDR3 protein: CATSVAGLDNEQFF
CDR3 DNA: TGTGCCACCAGTGTAGCGGGCCTTGACAATGAGCAGTTCTTC

clone size: few
J gene: TRBJ2-7
D gene: TRBD1
V gene: TRBV6-5
CDR3 protein: CASSLETGGSYEQYF
CDR3 DNA: TGTGCCAGCAGTCTGGAGACAGGGGGTTCCTACGAGCAGTACTTC

clone size: -
J gene: TRBJ1-4
D gene: TRBD1
V gene: TRBV3-1/TRBV3-2
CDR3 protein: CASSIPAGVRGQEKLFF
CDR3 DNA: TGTGCCAGCAGCATCCCCGCTGGCGTCAGGGGGCAGGAAAAACTGTTTTTT

clone size: few
J gene: TRBJ1-6
D gene: -
V gene: TRBV6-1
CDR3 protein: CASSDPLKSLHF
CDR3 DNA: TGTGCCAGCAGTGACCCCCTAAAATCCCTCCACTTT

clone size: -
J gene: TRBJ2-5
D gene: -
V gene: TRBV6-5
CDR3 protein: CASSYLSGQKRETQYF
CDR3 DNA: TGTGCCAGCAGTTACCTCAGCGGACAGAAGAGGGAGACCCAGTACTTC

clone size: -
J gene: TRBJ2-2
D gene: -
V gene: TRBV27
CDR3 protein: CASSLWPGELFF
CDR3 DNA: TGTGCCAGCAGTTTATGGCCCGGGGAGCTGTTTTTT

clone size: -
J gene: TRBJ1-1
D gene: -
V gene: TRBV6-5
CDR3 protein: CASSLTGENTEAFF
CDR3 DNA: TGTGCCAGCAGTTTGACAGGTGAGAACACTGAAGCTTTCTTT

clone size: -
J gene: TRBJ2-3
D gene: -
V gene: TRBV27
CDR3 protein: CASASRGPRDTQYF
CDR3 DNA: TGTGCCAGCGCCTCGCGGGGCCCTCGGGATACGCAGTATTTT

clone size: -
J gene: TRBJ2-7
D gene: TRBD2
V gene: TRBV5-1
CDR3 protein: CASSFLAGLMDEQYF
CDR3 DNA: TGCGCCAGCAGCTTCTTAGCGGGATTAATGGACGAGCAGTACTTC

clone size: -
J gene: TRBJ2-1
D gene: TRBD1
V gene: TRBV24-1
CDR3 protein: CATSISGTGGNEQFF
CDR3 DNA: TGTGCCACCAGTATCTCGGGGACAGGGGGCAATGAGCAGTTCTTC

clone size: -
J gene: TRBJ2-3
D gene: TRBD2
V gene: TRBV11-3
CDR3 protein: CASSFTGGDTQYF
CDR3 DNA: TGTGCCAGCAGCTTTACGGGGGGAGATACGCAGTATTTT

clone size: -
J gene: TRBJ2-7
D gene: -
V gene: TRBV12-2
CDR3 protein: CASRTSGQGTSGRRPYEQYF
CDR3 DNA: TGTGCAAGTCGCACCTCCGGACAGGGGACTAGCGGGAGGAGACCCTACGAGCAGTACTTC

clone size: -
J gene: TRBJ2-6
D gene: -
V gene: TRBV27
CDR3 protein: CASSPGGANVLTF
CDR3 DNA: TGTGCCAGCAGTCCGGGGGGGGCCAACGTCCTGACTTTC

clone size: -
J gene: TRBJ1-6
D gene: -
V gene: TRBV2
CDR3 protein: CASSVYNSPLHF
CDR3 DNA: TGTGCCAGCAGCGTCTATAATTCACCCCTCCACTTT

clone size: -
J gene: TRBJ2-1
D gene: TRBD2
V gene: TRBV4-2
CDR3 protein: CASSQEASGGGEQFF
CDR3 DNA: TGTGCCAGCAGCCAAGAGGCTAGCGGGGGGGGTGAGCAGTTCTTC

clone size: -
J gene: TRBJ1-1
D gene: TRBD1
V gene: TRBV30
CDR3 protein: CAWSVIQGAEAFF
CDR3 DNA: TGTGCCTGGAGTGTGATACAGGGGGCTGAAGCTTTCTTT

clone size: -
J gene: TRBJ2-3
D gene: -
V gene: TRBV16
CDR3 protein: CASSLLRTDTQYF
CDR3 DNA: TGTGCCAGCAGCCTCCTACGCACAGATACGCAGTATTTT

clone size: -
J gene: TRBJ2-1
D gene: -
V gene: TRBV9
CDR3 protein: CASSVDGDFSYNEQFF
CDR3 DNA: TGTGCCAGCAGCGTAGACGGGGACTTCTCCTACAATGAGCAGTTCTTC

clone size: -
J gene: TRBJ1-1
D gene: -
V gene: TRBV5-4
CDR3 protein: CASSSFTGLNTEAFF
CDR3 DNA: TGTGCCAGCAGTTCATTCACAGGACTGAACACTGAAGCTTTCTTT

clone size: -
J gene: TRBJ1-6
D gene: TRBD1
V gene: TRBV6-6
CDR3 protein: CASSYRDRGQSPLHF
CDR3 DNA: TGTGCCAGCAGTTACCGGGACAGGGGGCAGTCACCCCTCCACTTT

clone size: -
J gene: TRBJ2-5
D gene: -
V gene: TRBV7-8
CDR3 protein: CASSLALQGFPETQYF
CDR3 DNA: TGTGCCAGCAGCTTAGCCCTACAGGGCTTTCCGGAGACCCAGTACTTC

clone size: -
J gene: TRBJ2-3
D gene: TRBD2
V gene: TRBV10-3
CDR3 protein: CATKKEAGVPTDTQYF
CDR3 DNA: TGTGCCACCAAGAAGGAAGCGGGGGTCCCCACAGATACGCAGTATTTT

clone size: -
J gene: TRBJ1-1
D gene: -
V gene: TRBV5-1
CDR3 protein: CATSMEGSNTEAFF
CDR3 DNA: TGCGCCACCTCAATGGAGGGGTCGAACACTGAAGCTTTCTTT

clone size: -
J gene: TRBJ2-2
D gene: -
V gene: TRBV5-6
CDR3 protein: CASSLSGELFF
CDR3 DNA: TGTGCCAGCAGCTTGTCGGGGGAGCTGTTTTTT

clone size: -
J gene: TRBJ2-7
D gene: -
V gene: TRBV5-8
CDR3 protein: CASSFQGYHEQYF
CDR3 DNA: TGTGCCAGCAGCTTTCAGGGTTACCACGAGCAGTACTTC

clone size: -
J gene: TRBJ1-2
D gene: TRBD1
V gene: TRBV14
CDR3 protein: CASSPNNPGTGHYGYTF
CDR3 DNA: TGTGCCAGCAGCCCTAATAACCCCGGGACAGGGCACTATGGCTACACCTTC

clone size: -
J gene: TRBJ2-2
D gene: TRBD1
V gene: TRBV18
CDR3 protein: CASSRRTGTANTGELFF
CDR3 DNA: TGTGCCAGCTCACGGAGAACCGGGACAGCGAACACCGGGGAGCTGTTTTTT

clone size: -
J gene: TRBJ2-1
D gene: -
V gene: TRBV10-2
CDR3 protein: CASSETGNLGVDEQFF
CDR3 DNA: TGCGCCAGCAGTGAGACAGGAAACCTAGGTGTCGATGAGCAGTTCTTC

clone size: once
J gene: TRBJ1-2
D gene: TRBD1
V gene: TRBV2
CDR3 protein: CASGRDRARGYTF
CDR3 DNA: TGTGCCAGCGGCAGGGACAGGGCACGGGGCTACACCTTC

clone size: -
J gene: TRBJ1-1
D gene: TRBD1
V gene: TRBV27
CDR3 protein: CASVRGQGALNTEAFF
CDR3 DNA: TGTGCCAGCGTTCGGGGACAGGGAGCTCTGAACACTGAAGCTTTCTTT

clone size: -
J gene: TRBJ1-5
D gene: TRBD1
V gene: TRBV5-1
CDR3 protein: CASSTGQAEGQPQHF
CDR3 DNA: TGCGCCAGCAGCACGGGACAGGCAGAGGGACAGCCCCAGCATTTT

clone size: -
J gene: TRBJ2-1
D gene: TRBD2
V gene: TRBV4-1
CDR3 protein: CANSPGTSGRRGNEQFF
CDR3 DNA: TGCGCCAACAGCCCGGGGACTAGCGGGAGACGGGGCAATGAGCAGTTCTTC